These T cell receptor beta chains were read from a single sample in a study of blood T cells in healthy people across ages. TCRdb passed the 5' RACE reads through MiXCR, listing each CDR3 protein once. The sample holds about 510,000 distinct CDR3 sequences; about a quarter are singletons and the top ten take approximately 3.3%. The sample was also linked to a second study, of T cells of mothers and their children.

Sequenced material: blood. These receptors came from a boy aged 2 to 10 in good health. The conserved cysteine and the conserved F or W are not part of the CDR3 here. D genes are given only for firm matches.

D: .
V: TRBV12-3/TRBV12-4
J: TRBJ1-4
CDR3: ASSSRWGVGEKLF

D: .
V: TRBV20-1
J: TRBJ1-2
CDR3: SAGAGTLLSEGYT

D: .
V: TRBV18
J: TRBJ2-2
CDR3: ASSPGQGPTGELF

D: .
V: TRBV12-3/TRBV12-4
J: TRBJ2-4
CDR3: ASTSGQTGKNIQY

D: .
V: TRBV10-3
J: TRBJ2-7
CDR3: AISGDLNYEQY

D: .
V: TRBV6-1
J: TRBJ2-1
CDR3: ASSERAHEQF

D: .
V: TRBV12-3/TRBV12-4
J: TRBJ1-2
CDR3: ASSFQGLGYGYT

D: .
V: TRBV9
J: TRBJ1-1
CDR3: ASSVEVRGNTEAF

D: .
V: TRBV11-2
J: TRBJ2-2
CDR3: ASSFRDQNTGELF

D: .
V: TRBV12-3/TRBV12-4
J: TRBJ1-2
CDR3: ASSFRHPGYT

D: TRBD2
V: TRBV10-2
J: TRBJ2-1
CDR3: ASSDLRGETLYNEQF

D: TRBD1
V: TRBV29-1
J: TRBJ1-1
CDR3: SVTGTGASREAF

D: .
V: TRBV6-2/TRBV6-3
J: TRBJ2-5
CDR3: ASSRWSKTYQETQY

D: TRBD1
V: TRBV12-3/TRBV12-4
J: TRBJ2-5
CDR3: ASSLAWTGRETQY

D: .
V: TRBV7-2
J: TRBJ2-3
CDR3: ASSLDPAPSTDTQY

D: .
V: TRBV20-1
J: TRBJ2-5
CDR3: SARVGPQETQY

D: TRBD1
V: TRBV6-1
J: TRBJ1-4
CDR3: ASNRGNEKLF

D: TRBD1
V: TRBV2
J: TRBJ2-2
CDR3: ASSEGQGAYTGELF

D: TRBD1
V: TRBV24-1
J: TRBJ1-1
CDR3: ATRDRYNTEAF

D: .
V: TRBV5-5
J: TRBJ2-7
CDR3: ASLLGDTYEQY

D: .
V: TRBV12-5
J: TRBJ2-2
CDR3: ASGLLPPGAGELF

D: .
V: TRBV4-3
J: TRBJ2-3
CDR3: ASSQDEWGPTDTQY

D: .
V: TRBV7-8
J: TRBJ1-5
CDR3: ASSLGRDRRSNQPQH

D: TRBD1
V: TRBV4-3
J: TRBJ1-4
CDR3: ASSQGRGTGYEKLF

D: TRBD1
V: TRBV5-1
J: TRBJ1-4
CDR3: ASSLATLSWDRATNEKLF

D: .
V: TRBV20-1
J: TRBJ2-5
CDR3: SARDRFYQETQY

D: TRBD2
V: TRBV5-1
J: .
CDR3: ASSYFGEGGGPYNEQF

D: TRBD2
V: TRBV5-4
J: TRBJ2-5
CDR3: ASSRPREAQETQY

D: TRBD1
V: TRBV28
J: TRBJ2-2
CDR3: ASSLGTGFDTGELF

D: .
V: TRBV30
J: TRBJ1-4
CDR3: AWNPGSPYEKLF

D: .
V: TRBV15
J: TRBJ2-7
CDR3: ATSGLKTPGEQY

D: .
V: TRBV5-6
J: TRBJ2-3
CDR3: ASSLEGRNTDTQY

D: .
V: TRBV29-1
J: TRBJ2-5
CDR3: SVAPRVGETQY

D: .
V: TRBV6-5
J: TRBJ1-4
CDR3: ASSYSPGHLEKLF

D: TRBD2
V: TRBV7-2
J: .
CDR3: ASSLSPSGSNEQF

D: TRBD1
V: TRBV7-2
J: .
CDR3: ASSSSGQGSYEQY

D: .
V: TRBV10-3
J: .
CDR3: AISDRQHYEQY

D: .
V: TRBV3-1
J: TRBJ2-7
CDR3: ASSQELDNYEQY

D: .
V: TRBV5-1
J: TRBJ2-6
CDR3: ASSPRPGSGANVLT

D: TRBD1
V: TRBV7-9
J: TRBJ1-2
CDR3: ASNQRQGASGYT

D: .
V: TRBV10-3
J: TRBJ1-1
CDR3: AISGDTNTEAF

D: .
V: TRBV6-5
J: TRBJ2-5
CDR3: ASSYKVDSGETQY

D: TRBD1
V: TRBV29-1
J: TRBJ2-7
CDR3: SVEAPPGTGLGEQY

D: TRBD1
V: TRBV5-5
J: TRBJ2-3
CDR3: ASSLEQGADTQY

D: .
V: TRBV6-6
J: TRBJ1-6
CDR3: ASKLNYNSPLH

D: .
V: TRBV12-3/TRBV12-4
J: TRBJ2-3
CDR3: ASRGSPSTDTQY

D: .
V: TRBV7-3
J: TRBJ2-5
CDR3: ASSLTGWSPQETQY

D: .
V: TRBV5-1
J: TRBJ2-1
CDR3: ASSLDGDTYNEQF